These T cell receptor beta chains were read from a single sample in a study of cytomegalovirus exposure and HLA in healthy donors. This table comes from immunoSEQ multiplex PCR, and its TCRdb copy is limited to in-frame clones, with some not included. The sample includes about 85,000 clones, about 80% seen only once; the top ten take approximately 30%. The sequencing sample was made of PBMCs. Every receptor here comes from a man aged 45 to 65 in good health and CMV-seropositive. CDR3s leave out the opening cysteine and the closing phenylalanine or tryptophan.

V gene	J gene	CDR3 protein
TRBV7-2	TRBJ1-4	ASSRGQSATNEKLF
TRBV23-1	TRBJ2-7	ASSRPTSGSYEQY
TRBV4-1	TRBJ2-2	ASSQGLAGVRTGELF
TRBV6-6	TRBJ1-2	ASSYSTGGANYGYT
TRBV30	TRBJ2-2	AWKGAGRASGTGELF
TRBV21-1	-	ASSNLSGRCTYEQY
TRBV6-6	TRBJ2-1	ASRLAGVYNEQF
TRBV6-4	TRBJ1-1	ASSDFFLGRANTEAF
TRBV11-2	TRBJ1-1	ASRGALNRRDTEAF
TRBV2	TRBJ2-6	ASSERTINGLT
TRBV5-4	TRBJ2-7	ASSLKREPYEQY
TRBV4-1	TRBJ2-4	ASSQEFPGGIGQY
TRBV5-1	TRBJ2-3	ASSLEASGAASDTQY
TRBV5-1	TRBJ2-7	ASSLGDSGYEQY
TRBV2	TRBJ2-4	ASSERAGVNIQY
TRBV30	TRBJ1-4	AWSRGQHEKLF
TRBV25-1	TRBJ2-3	ASSEFSLTDTQY
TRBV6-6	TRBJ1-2	ASSPQGALYGYT
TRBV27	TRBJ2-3	ASSSREGDTQY
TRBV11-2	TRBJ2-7	ASSLVRETYEQY
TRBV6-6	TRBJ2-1	ASSLAGLGNEQF
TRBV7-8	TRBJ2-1	ASSSPGLAEDNEQF
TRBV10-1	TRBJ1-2	ASSAQAGYGYT
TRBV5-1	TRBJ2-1	ASSLAGTGGINEQF
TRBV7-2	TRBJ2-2	ASSLAGGNTGELF
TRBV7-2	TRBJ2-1	ASSRTSGRPYNEQF
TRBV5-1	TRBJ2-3	ASSLGGLAGGGDTQY
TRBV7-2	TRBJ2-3	ASSLGAGSGGPTQY